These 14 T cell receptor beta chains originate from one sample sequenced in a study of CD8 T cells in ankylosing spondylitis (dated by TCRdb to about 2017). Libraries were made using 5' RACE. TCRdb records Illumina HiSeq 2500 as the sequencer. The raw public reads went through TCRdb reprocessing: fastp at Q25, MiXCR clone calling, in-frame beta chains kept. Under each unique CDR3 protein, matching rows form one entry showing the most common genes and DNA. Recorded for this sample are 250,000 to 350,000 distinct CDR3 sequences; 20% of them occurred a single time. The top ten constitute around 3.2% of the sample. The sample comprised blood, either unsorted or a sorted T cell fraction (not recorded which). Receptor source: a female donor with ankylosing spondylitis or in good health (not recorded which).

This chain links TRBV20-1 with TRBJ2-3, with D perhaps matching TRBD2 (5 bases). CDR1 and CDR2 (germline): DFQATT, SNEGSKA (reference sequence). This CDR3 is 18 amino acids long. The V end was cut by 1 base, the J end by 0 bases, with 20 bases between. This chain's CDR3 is CSARVVGLLQSSTDTQYF. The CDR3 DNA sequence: TGCAGTGCTAGAGTCGTCGGACTGCTCCAATCTAGCACAGATACGCAGTATTTT.

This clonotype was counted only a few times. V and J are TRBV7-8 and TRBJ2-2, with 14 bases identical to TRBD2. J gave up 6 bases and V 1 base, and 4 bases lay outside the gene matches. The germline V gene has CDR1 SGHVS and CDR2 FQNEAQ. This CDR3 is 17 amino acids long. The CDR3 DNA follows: TGTGCCAGCAGCTTAGTAGTGGGACTAGCGGGAGCCGGGGAGCTGTTTTTT. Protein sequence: CASSLVVGLAGAGELFF.

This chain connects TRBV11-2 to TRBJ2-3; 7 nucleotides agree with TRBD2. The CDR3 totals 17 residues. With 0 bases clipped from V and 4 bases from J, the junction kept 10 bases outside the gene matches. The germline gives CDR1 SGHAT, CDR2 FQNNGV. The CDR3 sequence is CASSLDRAGVGPDTQYF. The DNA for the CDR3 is TGTGCCAGCAGCTTAGATCGGGCGGGAGTCGGACCAGATACGCAGTATTTT.

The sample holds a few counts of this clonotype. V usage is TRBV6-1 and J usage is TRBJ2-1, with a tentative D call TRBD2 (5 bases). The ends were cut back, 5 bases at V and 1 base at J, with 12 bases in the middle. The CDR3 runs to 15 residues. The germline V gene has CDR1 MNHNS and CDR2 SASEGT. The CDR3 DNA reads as TGTGCCAGCAGTCCCTTAGCGACTTCCTACAATGAGCAGTTCTTC. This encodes CASSPLATSYNEQFF.

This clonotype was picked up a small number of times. CDR3 sequence reads: CASMWGDPREEQYF. CDR3 DNA sequence: TGTGCCAGCATGTGGGGAGACCCCCGGGAAGAGCAGTACTTC. The chain links TRBV6-1 to TRBJ2-7; tentative D call: TRBD2 (5 bases). The germline gives CDR1 MNHNS, CDR2 SASEGT. V lost 7 bases and J 7 bases, leaving 20 bases between the germline ends. CDR3 length: 14 residues.

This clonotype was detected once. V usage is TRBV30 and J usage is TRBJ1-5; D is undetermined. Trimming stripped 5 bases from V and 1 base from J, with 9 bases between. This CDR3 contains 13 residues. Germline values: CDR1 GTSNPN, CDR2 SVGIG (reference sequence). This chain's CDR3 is CAWSQDSNQPQHF. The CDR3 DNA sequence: TGTGCCTGGTCCCAGGACAGCAATCAGCCCCAGCATTTT. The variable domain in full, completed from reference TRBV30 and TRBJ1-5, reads SQTIHQWPATLVQPVGSPLSLECTVEGTSNPNLYWYRQAAGRGLQLLFYSVGIGQISSEVPQNLSASRPQDRQFILSSKKLLLSDSGFYLCAWSQDSNQPQHFGDGTRLSIL.

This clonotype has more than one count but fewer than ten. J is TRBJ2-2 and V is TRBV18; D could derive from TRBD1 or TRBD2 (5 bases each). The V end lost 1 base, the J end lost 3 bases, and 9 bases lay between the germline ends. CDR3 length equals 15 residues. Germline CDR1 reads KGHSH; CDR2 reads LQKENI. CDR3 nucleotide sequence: TGTGCCAGCTCACCACGGGGGAGCGACACCGGGGAGCTGTTTTTT. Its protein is CASSPRGSDTGELFF.

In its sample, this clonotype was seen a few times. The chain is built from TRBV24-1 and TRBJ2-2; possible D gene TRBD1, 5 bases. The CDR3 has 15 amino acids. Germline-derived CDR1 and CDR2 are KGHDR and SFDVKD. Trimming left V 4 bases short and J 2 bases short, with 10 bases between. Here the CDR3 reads CATSDWTSNTGELFF. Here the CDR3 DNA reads TGTGCCACCAGTGACTGGACAAGCAACACCGGGGAGCTGTTTTTT.

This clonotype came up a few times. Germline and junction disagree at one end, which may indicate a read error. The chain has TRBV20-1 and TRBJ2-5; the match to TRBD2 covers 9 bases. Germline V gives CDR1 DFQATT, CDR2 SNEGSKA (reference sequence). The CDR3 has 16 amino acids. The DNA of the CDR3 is TGCGGTGCTGGGGCTAGCGGGACGTCTAGGGGAGAGACCCAGTACTTC. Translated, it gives CGAGASGTSRGETQYF.

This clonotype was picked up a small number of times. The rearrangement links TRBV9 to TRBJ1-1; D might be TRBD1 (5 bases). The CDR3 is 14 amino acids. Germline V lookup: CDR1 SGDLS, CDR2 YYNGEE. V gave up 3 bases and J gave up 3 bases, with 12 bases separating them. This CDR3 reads CASSASTEDTEAFF. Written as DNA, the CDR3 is TGTGCCAGCAGCGCCTCGACAGAGGACACTGAAGCTTTCTTT.

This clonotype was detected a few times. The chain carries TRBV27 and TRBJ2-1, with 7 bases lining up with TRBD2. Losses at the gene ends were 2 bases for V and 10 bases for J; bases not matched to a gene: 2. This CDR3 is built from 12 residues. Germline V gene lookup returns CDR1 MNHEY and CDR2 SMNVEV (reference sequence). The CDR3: CASSLSGAEQFF. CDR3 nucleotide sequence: TGTGCCAGCAGTTTAAGCGGGGCAGAGCAGTTCTTC.

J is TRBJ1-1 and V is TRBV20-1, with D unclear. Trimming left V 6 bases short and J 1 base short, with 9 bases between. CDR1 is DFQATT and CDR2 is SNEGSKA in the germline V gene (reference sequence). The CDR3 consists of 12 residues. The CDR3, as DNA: TGCAGTGCCAAAATAGGGAACACTGAAGCTTTCTTT. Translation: CSAKIGNTEAFF.

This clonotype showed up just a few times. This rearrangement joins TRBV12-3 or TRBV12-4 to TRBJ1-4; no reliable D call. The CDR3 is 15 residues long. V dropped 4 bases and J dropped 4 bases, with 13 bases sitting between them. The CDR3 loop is CASSSLSAFNEKLFF. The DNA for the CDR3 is TGTGCCAGCAGTTCTCTCTCGGCCTTTAATGAAAAACTGTTTTTT.

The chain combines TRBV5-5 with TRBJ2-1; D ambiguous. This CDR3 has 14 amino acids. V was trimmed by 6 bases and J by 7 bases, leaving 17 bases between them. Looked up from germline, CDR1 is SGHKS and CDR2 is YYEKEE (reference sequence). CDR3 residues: CASKPRISNNEQFF. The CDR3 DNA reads TGTGCCAGCAAGCCCAGGATCTCTAATAATGAGCAGTTCTTC.